The clone carrying this TCR beta chain was found a few times. Antigen specificity is unknown. One entry per CDR3 protein, called by TCRdb with MiXCR from the PCR reads. The sample lists approximately 550,000 distinct CDR3 sequences, about a fifth seen once, with around 0.84% in the top ten. V shed 6 bases and J shed 2 bases, with 11 bases lying between them. CDR1 and CDR2 from the germline V gene are MNHEY and SVGEGT. The CDR3 spans 14 residues. This entry is derived from a study of molecular identifiers for immune sequencing clone quantification. Points from the study as a whole: Beyond 20 RNA copies, clones held over 99% of effector molecules, compared with under 1% in naive cells.

The chain carries TRBV6-2 or TRBV6-3 and TRBJ1-5, with D unresolved. This clonotype was sampled from a human donor in good health. Some libraries in this study had Jurkat cell RNA spiked in. Specimen: naive CD8+ T cells from blood, with Jurkat cell RNA spiked in. Described subset: FACS-sorted CD8+CD4-CCR7+CD45RA+ naive T cells. CDR3 amino acids: CASSLQWGNQPQHF. DNA for the CDR3: TGTGCCAGCAGCCTCCAATGGGGCAATCAGCCCCAGCATTTT.